The table lists the clone carrying this TCR beta chain with a count of one. The data stem from a study of T cell responses to AZD1222 COVID-19 vaccine. Sequencing used immunoSEQ multiplex PCR; TCRdb keeps in-frame clones, though not all of them. The sample has 120,000 to 150,000 clones, around 91% seen once. The receptor was isolated from an adult in good health. This specimen was peripheral blood, taken on day 0 of AZD1222 vaccination.

The chain's CDR3 is CASSRTGSPEKLFF. Here the CDR3 DNA reads TGTGCCAGCTCTCGGACAGGGTCTCCTGAAAAACTGTTTTTT. The V gene is TRBV18, the J gene TRBJ1-4, with TRBD1 matching 8 bases. Losses at the gene ends were 6 bases for V and 7 bases for J; bases not matched to a gene: 7. There are 14 residues in the CDR3. The V gene's germline CDR1 is KGHSH and CDR2 LQKENI.